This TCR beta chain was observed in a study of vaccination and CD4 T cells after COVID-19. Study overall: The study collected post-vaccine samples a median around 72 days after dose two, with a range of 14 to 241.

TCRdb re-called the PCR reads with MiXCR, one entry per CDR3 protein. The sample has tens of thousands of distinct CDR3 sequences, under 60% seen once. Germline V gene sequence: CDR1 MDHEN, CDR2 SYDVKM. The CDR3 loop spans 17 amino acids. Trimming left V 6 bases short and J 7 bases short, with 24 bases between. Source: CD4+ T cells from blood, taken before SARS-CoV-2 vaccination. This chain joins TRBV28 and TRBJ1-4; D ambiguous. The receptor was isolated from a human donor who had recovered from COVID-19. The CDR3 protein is CASRPPIKSEVGEKLFF. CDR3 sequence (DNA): TGTGCCAGCAGACCTCCTATCAAAAGTGAAGTAGGTGAAAAACTGTTTTTT.